This TCR beta chain stems from a study of T-cell reconstitution after alpha-beta-depleted transplantation in children. Unique molecular identifiers were used to barcode this TCRbeta library. TCRdb redid the calling of the PCR reads with MiXCR, one entry per CDR3 protein. The data show some 300,000 distinct CDR3 sequences, about 9.5% seen once. There are 13 residues in the CDR3. V was pared by 4 bases and J by 6 bases, with 13 bases between. Germline CDR1 reads ENHRY; CDR2 reads SYGVKD. This clonotype was counted ten times or more. Its antigen is still unknown. Overall study results and limits: At around two months after transplant, the alpha-beta T cells were reportedly derived from several hundred expanded clones that came from non-depleted graft cells. The high TCRbeta diversity at day 60 in some patients came from surviving recipient T cells and thymic progenitors. T-cell counts and diversity at one year following transplant were attributed mainly to newly produced T cells.

The starting material was PBMCs, obtained before TCRalphabeta/CD19-depleted stem cell transplant. This clonotype was sampled from a boy under two years old with acute myeloid leukemia, due to receive a stem cell transplant. V and J are TRBV10-3 and TRBJ2-7, with D tentatively TRBD1 (5 bases). The CDR3 region has the DNA TGTGCCATCAGTGTAGAAGGGGTCGGCGAGCAGTACTTC. This sequence encodes CAISVEGVGEQYF.